The source of this TCR beta chain is a study of OX40 agonist ivuxolimab in advanced cancers. At the level of the study: In three patients, partial responses were observed, one with hepatocellular carcinoma and two with cutaneous melanoma. Overall study results and limits: Relative to CD4+ cells, CD8+ T cells on average had more expanded clones.

The trim removed 4 bases at V and 2 bases at J, leaving 2 bases unmatched. The CDR3 sequence is 14 residues long. Germline CDR1 SGHRS, CDR2 YFSETQ. Repertoires were generated with immunoSEQ multiplex PCR, while TCRdb's copy carries only in-frame clones and drops some. The data contain approximately 76,000 clones, around nine tenths of them singletons. The study sampled blood at baseline, cycle 4 day 1, and cycle 7 day 1. Notes on this clone: Its target is not known.

The V call is TRBV5-1, the J call TRBJ2-5, with 10 bases that match TRBD1. This sequence originates from an adult with an advanced solid tumor such as melanoma, head and neck, liver or kidney cancer. The specimen was CD4+ or CD8+ T cells sorted from blood, collected in a trial of the OX40 agonist ivuxolimab. CDR3 in amino acids: CASSVGQGQETQYF. CDR3 in DNA: TGCGCCAGCAGCGTGGGACAGGGGCAAGAGACCCAGTACTTC.